This T cell receptor beta chain was obtained from a study of Graves' ophthalmopathy and Graves' hyperthyroidism. Study as a whole: Peripheral blood was gathered at the point of initial diagnosis, before any treatment started. General study findings and limits: Blood samples also showed most expanded thyroid clonotypes exceeding 0.001 frequency. The model predicted progression of ophthalmopathy with a sensitivity of roughly 65%, and its specificity was 72% to 80%.

Scientists amplified the TCR beta CDR3 regions from RNA transcripts. The authors performed first-round RT-PCR with HTBI primers and then a second-round multiplex PCR. TCRdb called the multiplex PCR reads again in MiXCR, with one record for every CDR3 protein. The sample contains 300,000 to 450,000 distinct CDR3 sequences, about 18% of which appear only once. Stable hyperthyroidism denotes an absence of ophthalmopathy throughout 18 months of follow-up. This clonotype showed up many times. Its cognate antigen is unknown. The CDR3 length is 16 residues. CDR1 is MNHEY, CDR2 SVGAGI, per germline. V lost 0 bases, J lost 0 bases, and 6 bases lay in between.

The receptor was isolated from an adult woman with stable Graves' hyperthyroidism. Sequenced: peripheral blood. The rearrangement uses TRBV6-5 and TRBJ2-6; D is undetermined. CDR3 sequence: CASSYSGVSGANVLTF. The DNA of the CDR3 is TGTGCCAGCAGTTACTCGGGTGTCTCTGGGGCCAACGTCCTGACTTTC.